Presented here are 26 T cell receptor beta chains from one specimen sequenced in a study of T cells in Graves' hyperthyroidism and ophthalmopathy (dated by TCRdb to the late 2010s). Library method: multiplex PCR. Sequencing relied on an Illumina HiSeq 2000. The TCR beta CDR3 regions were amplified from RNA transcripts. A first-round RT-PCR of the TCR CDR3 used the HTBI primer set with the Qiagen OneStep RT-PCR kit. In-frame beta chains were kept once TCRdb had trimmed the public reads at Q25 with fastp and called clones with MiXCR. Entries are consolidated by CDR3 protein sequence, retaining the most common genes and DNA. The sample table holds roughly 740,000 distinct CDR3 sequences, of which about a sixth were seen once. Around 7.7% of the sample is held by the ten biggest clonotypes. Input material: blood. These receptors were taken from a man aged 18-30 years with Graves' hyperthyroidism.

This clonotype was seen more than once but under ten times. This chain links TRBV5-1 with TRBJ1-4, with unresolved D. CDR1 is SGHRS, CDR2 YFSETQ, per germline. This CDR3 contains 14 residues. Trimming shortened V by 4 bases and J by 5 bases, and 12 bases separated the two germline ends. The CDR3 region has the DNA TGCGCCAGCAGCCGGACGGCCTCCAATGAAAAACTGTTTTTT. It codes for CASSRTASNEKLFF.

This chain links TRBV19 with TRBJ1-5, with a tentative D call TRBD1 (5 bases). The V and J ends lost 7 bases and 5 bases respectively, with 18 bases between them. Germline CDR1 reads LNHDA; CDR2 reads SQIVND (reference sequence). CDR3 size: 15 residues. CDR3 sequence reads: CASTRDWGGYQPQHF. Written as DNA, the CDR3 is TGTGCCAGTACTCGTGATTGGGGCGGCTATCAGCCCCAGCATTTT.

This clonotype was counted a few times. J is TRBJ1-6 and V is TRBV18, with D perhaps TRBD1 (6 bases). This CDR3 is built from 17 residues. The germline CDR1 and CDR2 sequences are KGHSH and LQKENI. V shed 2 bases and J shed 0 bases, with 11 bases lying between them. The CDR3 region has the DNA TGTGCCAGCTCACCATCAGGGGCTTACTCCTATAATTCACCCCTCCACTTT. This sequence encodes CASSPSGAYSYNSPLHF.

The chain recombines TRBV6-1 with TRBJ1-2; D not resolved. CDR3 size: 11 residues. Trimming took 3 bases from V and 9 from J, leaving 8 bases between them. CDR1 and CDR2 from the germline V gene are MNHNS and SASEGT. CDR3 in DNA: TGTGCCAGCAGTGAGAACAGACGCTACACCTTC. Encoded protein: CASSENRRYTF.

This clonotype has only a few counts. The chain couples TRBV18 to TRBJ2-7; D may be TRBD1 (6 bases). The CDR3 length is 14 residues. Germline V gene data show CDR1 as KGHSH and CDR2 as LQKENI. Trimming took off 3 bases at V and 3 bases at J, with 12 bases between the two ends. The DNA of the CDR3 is TGTGCCAGCTCACCTACGACAGGAGACTACGAGCAGTACTTC. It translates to CASSPTTGDYEQYF.

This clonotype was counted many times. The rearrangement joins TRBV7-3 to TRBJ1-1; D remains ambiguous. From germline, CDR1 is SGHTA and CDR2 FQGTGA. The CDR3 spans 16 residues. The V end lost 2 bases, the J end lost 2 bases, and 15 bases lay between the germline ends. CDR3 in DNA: TGTGCCAGCAGCTTACTTGTAAAGAGCATCAACACTGAAGCTTTCTTT. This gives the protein CASSLLVKSINTEAFF.

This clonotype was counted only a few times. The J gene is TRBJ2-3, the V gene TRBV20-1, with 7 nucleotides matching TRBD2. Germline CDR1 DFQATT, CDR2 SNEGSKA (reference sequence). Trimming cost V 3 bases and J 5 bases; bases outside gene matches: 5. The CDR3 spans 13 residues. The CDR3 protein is CSASGGSIDTQYF. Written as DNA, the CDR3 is TGCAGTGCTAGTGGCGGGAGTATAGATACGCAGTATTTT.

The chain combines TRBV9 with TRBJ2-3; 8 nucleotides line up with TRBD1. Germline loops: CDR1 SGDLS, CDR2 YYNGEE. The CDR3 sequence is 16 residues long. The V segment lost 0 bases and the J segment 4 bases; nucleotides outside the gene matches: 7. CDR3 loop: CASSVAGQGNPDTQYF. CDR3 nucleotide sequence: TGTGCCAGCAGCGTAGCTGGACAGGGTAACCCAGATACGCAGTATTTT.

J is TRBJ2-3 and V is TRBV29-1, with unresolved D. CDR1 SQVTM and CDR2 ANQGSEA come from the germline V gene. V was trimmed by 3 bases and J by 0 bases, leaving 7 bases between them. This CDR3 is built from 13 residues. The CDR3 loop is CSVESTSTDTQYF. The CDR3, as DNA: TGCAGCGTTGAGAGTACTAGCACAGATACGCAGTATTTT.

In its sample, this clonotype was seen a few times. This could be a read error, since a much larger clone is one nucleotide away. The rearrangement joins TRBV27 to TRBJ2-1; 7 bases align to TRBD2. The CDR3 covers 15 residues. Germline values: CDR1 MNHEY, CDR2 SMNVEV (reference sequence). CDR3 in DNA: TGTGCCAGCAGTTTGACTAGCTCTAGCTACAATGAGCAGTCCTTC. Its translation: CASSLTSSSYNEQSF.

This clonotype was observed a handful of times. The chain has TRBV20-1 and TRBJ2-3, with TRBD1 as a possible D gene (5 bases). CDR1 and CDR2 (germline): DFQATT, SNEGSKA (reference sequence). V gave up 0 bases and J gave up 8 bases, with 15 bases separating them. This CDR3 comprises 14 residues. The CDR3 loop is CSARDQGPQGTQYF. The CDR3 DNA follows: TGCAGTGCTAGAGATCAAGGGCCCCAGGGTACGCAGTATTTT.

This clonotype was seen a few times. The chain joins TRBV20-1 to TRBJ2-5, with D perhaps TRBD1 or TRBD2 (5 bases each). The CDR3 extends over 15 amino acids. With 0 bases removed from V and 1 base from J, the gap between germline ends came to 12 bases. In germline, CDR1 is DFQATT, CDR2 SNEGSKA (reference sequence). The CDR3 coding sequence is TGCAGTGCTAGAGATGGGGGAGCTTCCCAAGAGACCCAGTACTTC. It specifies CSARDGGASQETQYF.

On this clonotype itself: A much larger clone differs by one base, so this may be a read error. CDR3 region: CASGSYPSGRTEQYF. The CDR3 DNA follows: TGTGCCAGCGGTTCCTATCCTAGCGGGAGAACCGAGCAGTACTTC. This chain links TRBV27 with TRBJ2-7; 10 bases fit TRBD2. J lost 6 bases, V lost 8 bases, and 13 bases had no gene match. In germline, CDR1 is MNHEY, CDR2 SMNVEV (reference sequence). The CDR3 extends over 15 amino acids.

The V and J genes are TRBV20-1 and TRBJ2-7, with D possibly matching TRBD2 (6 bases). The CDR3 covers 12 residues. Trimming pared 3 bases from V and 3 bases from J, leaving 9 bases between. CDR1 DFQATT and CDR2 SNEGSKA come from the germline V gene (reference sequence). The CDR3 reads CSARRDFYEQYF. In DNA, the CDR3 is TGCAGTGCTAGGAGGGACTTCTACGAGCAGTACTTC.

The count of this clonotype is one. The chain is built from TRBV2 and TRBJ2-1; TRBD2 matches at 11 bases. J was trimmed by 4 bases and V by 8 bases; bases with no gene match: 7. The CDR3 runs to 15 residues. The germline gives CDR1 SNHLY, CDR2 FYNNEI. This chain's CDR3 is CASAGTSGKYNEQFF. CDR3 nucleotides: TGTGCCAGCGCCGGGACTAGCGGAAAATACAATGAGCAGTTCTTC.

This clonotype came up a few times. The CDR3 DNA follows: TGTGCCATCGGGACTCAAGAGACCCAGTACTTC. It specifies CAIGTQETQYF. J is TRBJ2-5 and V is TRBV10-3; maybe TRBD2 (6 bases). The germline V gene has CDR1 ENHRY and CDR2 SYGVKD. This CDR3 has 11 amino acids. V dropped 8 bases and J dropped 2 bases, with 6 bases sitting between them.

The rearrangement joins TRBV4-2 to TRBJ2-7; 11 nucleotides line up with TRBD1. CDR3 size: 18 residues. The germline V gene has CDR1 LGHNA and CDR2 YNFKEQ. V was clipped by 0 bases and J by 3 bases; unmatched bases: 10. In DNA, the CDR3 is TGTGCCAGCAGCCAAGACCCACACCCGGGACAGGGGGGCTACGAGCAGTACTTC. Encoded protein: CASSQDPHPGQGGYEQYF.

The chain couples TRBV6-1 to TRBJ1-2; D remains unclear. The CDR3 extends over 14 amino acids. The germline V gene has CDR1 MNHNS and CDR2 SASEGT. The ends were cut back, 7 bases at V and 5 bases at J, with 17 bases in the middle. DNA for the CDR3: TGTGCCAGCAATAACGGGGAGCTTGAATATGGCTACACCTTC. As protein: CASNNGELEYGYTF.

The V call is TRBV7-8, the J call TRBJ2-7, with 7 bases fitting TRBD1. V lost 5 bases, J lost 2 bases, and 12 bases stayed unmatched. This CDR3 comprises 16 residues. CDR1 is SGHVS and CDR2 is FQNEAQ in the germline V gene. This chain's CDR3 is CASSARQGQTTYEQYF. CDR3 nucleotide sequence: TGTGCCAGCAGCGCGCGACAGGGTCAAACGACCTACGAGCAGTACTTC. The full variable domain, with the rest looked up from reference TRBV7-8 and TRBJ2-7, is GAGVSQSPRYKVAKRGQDVALRCDPISGHVSLFWYQQALGQGPEFLTYFQNEAQLDKSGLPSDRFFAERPEGSVSTLKIQRTQQEDSAVYLCASSARQGQTTYEQYFGPGTRLTVT.

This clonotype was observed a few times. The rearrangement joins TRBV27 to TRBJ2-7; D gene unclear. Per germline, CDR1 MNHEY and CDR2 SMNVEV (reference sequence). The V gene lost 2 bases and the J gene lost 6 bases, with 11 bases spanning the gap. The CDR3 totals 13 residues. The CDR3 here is CASSLVVGGEQYF. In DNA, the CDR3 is TGTGCCAGCAGTTTAGTGGTTGGTGGCGAGCAGTACTTC.

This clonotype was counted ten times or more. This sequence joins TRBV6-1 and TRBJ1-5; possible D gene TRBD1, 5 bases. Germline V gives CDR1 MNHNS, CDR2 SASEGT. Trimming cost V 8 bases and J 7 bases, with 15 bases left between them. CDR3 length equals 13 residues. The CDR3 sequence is CASGRAFGQPQHF. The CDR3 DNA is TGTGCCAGCGGCAGGGCTTTCGGGCAGCCCCAGCATTTT.

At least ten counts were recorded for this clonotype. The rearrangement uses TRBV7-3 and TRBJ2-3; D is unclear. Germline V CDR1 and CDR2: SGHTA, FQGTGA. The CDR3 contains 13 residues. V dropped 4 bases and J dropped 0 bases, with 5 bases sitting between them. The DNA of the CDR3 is TGTGCCAGCAGCTCGACTAGCACAGATACGCAGTATTTT. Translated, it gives CASSSTSTDTQYF.

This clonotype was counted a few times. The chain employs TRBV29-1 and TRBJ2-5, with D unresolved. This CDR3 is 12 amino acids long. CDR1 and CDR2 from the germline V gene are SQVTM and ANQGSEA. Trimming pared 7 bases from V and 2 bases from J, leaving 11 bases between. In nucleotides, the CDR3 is TGCAGCGCCGCAACCAGTCAAGAGACCCAGTACTTC. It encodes CSAATSQETQYF.

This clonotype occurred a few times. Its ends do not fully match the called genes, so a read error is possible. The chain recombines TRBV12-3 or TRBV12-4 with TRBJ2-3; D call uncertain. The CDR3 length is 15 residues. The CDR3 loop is CASSFESSSTDTRYF. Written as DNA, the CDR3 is TGTGCCAGCAGTTTTGAGAGTAGTAGCACAGATACGCGGTATTTT.

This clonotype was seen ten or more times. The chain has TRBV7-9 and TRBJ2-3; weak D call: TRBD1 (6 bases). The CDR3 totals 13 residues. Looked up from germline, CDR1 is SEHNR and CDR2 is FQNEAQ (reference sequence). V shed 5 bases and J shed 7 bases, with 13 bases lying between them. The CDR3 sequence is CASSEDSTHTQYF. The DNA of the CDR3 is TGTGCCAGCAGCGAGGACAGCACCCATACGCAGTATTTT.

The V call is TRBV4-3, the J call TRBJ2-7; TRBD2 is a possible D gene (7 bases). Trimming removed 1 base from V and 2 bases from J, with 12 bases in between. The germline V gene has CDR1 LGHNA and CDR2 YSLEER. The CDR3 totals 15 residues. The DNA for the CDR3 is TGCGCCAGCAGCCAAGGTCGGGGGGCCACCTACGAGCAGTACTTC. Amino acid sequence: CASSQGRGATYEQYF.